The source of this TCR beta chain is a study of blood T cells in healthy people across ages. Together with a sample-barcoded 5' primer, a J-beta primer mix was included in a second PCR lasting about 6 to 11 cycles. TCRdb recomputed calls from the 5' RACE reads with MiXCR, one row per CDR3 protein. The sample yields around 1,800,000 distinct CDR3 sequences, more than 35% seen once. The germline CDR1 and CDR2 sequences are SGHVS and FNYEAQ. Trimming took 5 bases from V and 3 from J, leaving 11 bases between them. The CDR3 spans 13 residues. V gene TRBV7-6 combines with J gene TRBJ2-7; D ambiguous. The receptor comes from a human donor in good health. Sequenced: blood. CDR3 bases: TGTGCCAGCAGCGCCGGTATGGTCTACGAGCAGTACTTC. It encodes CASSAGMVYEQYF.